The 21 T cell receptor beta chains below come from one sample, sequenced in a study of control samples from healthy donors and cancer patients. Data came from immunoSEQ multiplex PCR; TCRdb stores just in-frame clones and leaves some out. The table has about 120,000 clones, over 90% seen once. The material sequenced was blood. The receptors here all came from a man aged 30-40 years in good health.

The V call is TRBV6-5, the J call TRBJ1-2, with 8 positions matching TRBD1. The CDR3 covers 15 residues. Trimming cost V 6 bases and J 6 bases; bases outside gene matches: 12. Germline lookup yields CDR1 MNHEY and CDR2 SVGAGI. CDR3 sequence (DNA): TGTGCCAGCAGGAAAGTCGACAGGGGATGGGATGGCTACACCTTC. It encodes CASRKVDRGWDGYTF.

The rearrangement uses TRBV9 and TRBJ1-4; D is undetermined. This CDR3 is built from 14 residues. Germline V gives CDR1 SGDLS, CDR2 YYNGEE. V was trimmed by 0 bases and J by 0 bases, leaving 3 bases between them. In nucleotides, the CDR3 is TGTGCCAGCAGCGTAGATGCAACTAATGAAAAACTGTTTTTT. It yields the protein CASSVDATNEKLFF.

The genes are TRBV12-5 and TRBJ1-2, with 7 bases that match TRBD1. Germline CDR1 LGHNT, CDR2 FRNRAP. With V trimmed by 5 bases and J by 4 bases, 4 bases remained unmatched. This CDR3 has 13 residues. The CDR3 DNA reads TGTGCTAGTGGTATAGGGGGCGGCTATGGCTACACCTTC. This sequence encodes CASGIGGGYGYTF.

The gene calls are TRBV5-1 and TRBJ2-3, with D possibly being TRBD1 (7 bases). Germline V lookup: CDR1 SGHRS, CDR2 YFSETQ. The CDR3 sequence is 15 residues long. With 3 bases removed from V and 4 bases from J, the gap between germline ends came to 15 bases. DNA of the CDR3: TGCGCCAGCAGCTATGAAGGAGGGGGCCCAGATACGCAGTATTTT. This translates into CASSYEGGGPDTQYF.

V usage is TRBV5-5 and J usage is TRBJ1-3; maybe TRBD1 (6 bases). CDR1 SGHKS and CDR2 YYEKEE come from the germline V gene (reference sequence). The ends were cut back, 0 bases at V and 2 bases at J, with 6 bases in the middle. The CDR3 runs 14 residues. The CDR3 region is CASSLAGAGNTIYF. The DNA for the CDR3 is TGTGCCAGCAGCTTGGCAGGGGCTGGAAACACCATATATTTT.

Here the CDR3 DNA reads TGTGCCAGCAGCCCCACTGGGTTTACCTACAATGAGCAGTTCTTC. Its translation is CASSPTGFTYNEQFF. The chain has TRBV28 and TRBJ2-1; D unresolved. CDR3 length: 15 residues. Germline V lookup: CDR1 MDHEN, CDR2 SYDVKM. Trimming cost V 6 bases and J 2 bases, with 14 bases left between them.

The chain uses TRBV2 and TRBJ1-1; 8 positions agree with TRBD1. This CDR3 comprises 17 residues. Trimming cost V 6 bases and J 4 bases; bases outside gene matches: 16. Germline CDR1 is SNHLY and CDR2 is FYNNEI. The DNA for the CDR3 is TGTGCCAGCAGCCACGGACAGGGTGGAGGTGTGAGCACTGAAGCTTTCTTT. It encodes CASSHGQGGGVSTEAFF.

CDR3 nucleotides: TGTGCCTGGAGGCGGGTGGAGGTTACTGACTATGGCTACACCTTC. This gives the protein CAWRRVEVTDYGYTF. J is TRBJ1-2 and V is TRBV30; D remains ambiguous. V gave up 3 bases and J gave up 3 bases, with 17 bases separating them. The germline V gene has CDR1 GTSNPN and CDR2 SVGIG (reference sequence). This CDR3 spans 15 amino acids.

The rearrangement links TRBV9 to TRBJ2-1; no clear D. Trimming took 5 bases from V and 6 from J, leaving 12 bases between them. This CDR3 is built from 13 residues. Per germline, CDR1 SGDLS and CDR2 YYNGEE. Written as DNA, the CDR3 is TGTGCCAGCAGTACCGGGCCCCCCAATGAGCAGTTCTTC. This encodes CASSTGPPNEQFF.

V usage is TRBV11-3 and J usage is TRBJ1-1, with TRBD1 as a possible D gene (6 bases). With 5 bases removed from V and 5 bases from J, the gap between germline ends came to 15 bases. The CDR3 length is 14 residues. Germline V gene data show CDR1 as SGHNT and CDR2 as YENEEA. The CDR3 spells CASSPGRGATEAFF. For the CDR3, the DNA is TGTGCCAGCAGCCCGGGGCGGGGGGCGACTGAAGCTTTCTTT.

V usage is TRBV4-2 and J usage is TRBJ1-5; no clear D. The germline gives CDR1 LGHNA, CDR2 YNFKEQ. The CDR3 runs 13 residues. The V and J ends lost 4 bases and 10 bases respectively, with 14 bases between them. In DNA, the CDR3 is TGTGCCAGCAGCCCCTACAAGACCGGCCCCCAGCATTTT. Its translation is CASSPYKTGPQHF.

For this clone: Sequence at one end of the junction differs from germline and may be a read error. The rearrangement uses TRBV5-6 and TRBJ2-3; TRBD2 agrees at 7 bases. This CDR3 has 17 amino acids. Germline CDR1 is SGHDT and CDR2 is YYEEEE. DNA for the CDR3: TGTGCCAGCAGCTTCACCCTAGCGGAGGCAAGCAGAGATACGCAGTATTTT. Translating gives CASSFTLAEASRDTQYF.

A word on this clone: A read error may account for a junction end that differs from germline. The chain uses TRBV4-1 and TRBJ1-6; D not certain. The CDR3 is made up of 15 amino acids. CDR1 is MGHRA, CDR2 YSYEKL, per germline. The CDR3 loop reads CASSQAGSRAAPLHF. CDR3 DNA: TGCGCCAGCAGCCAAGCGGGCAGCCGGGCCGCACCTCTCCACTTT.

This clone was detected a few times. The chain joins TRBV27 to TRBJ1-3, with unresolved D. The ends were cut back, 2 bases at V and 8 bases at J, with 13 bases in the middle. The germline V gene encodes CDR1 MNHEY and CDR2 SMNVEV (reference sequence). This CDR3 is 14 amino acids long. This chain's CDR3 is CASSLQSPRDTIYF. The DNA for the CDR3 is TGTGCCAGCAGTTTACAATCCCCGAGGGACACCATATATTTT.

The CDR3 sequence: CATSDLQQGSTDTQYF. The CDR3 bases are TGTGCCACCAGTGATTTGCAACAGGGTAGTACAGATACGCAGTATTTT. This rearrangement joins TRBV24-1 to TRBJ2-3, with D possibly matching TRBD1 (6 bases). Trimming pared 0 bases from V and 3 bases from J, leaving 12 bases between. Germline V gives CDR1 KGHDR, CDR2 SFDVKD. CDR3 length: 16 residues.

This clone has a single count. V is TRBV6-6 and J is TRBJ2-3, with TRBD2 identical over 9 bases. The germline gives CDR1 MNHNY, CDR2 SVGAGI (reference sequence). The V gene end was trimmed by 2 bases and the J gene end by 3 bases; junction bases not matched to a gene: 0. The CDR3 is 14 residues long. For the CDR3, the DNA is TGTGCCAGCAGTTACGGACTAGCGACAGATACGCAGTATTTT. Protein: CASSYGLATDTQYF.

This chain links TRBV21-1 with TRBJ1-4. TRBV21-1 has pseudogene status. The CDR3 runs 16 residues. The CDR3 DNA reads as TGTGCCAGCAGCAAAGCGCTGGAAAGGGTACGGGAAAAACTGTTTTTT. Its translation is CASSKALERVREKLFF.

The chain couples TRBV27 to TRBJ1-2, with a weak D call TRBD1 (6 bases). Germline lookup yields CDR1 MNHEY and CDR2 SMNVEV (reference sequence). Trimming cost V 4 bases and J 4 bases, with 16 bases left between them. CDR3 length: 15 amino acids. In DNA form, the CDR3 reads TGTGCCAGCAGTTCCACAGGGCAGATCTCCTATGGCTACACCTTC. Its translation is CASSSTGQISYGYTF.

The CDR3 nucleotides are TGCGCCAGCAGTGAGTCGAGGTTGGCTAGCGGACGTTCCTCCTACAATGAGCAGTTCTTC. It codes for CASSESRLASGRSSYNEQFF. V is TRBV10-1 and J is TRBJ2-1; 7 nucleotides agree with TRBD2. The CDR3 has 20 amino acids. The trim removed 0 bases at V and 0 bases at J, leaving 14 bases unmatched. Germline V CDR1 and CDR2: WNHNN, SYGVQD (reference sequence).

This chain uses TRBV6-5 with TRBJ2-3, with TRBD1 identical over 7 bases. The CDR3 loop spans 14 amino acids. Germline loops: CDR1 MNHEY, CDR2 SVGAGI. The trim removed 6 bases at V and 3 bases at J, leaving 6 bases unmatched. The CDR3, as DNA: TGTGCCAGCAGCGTCCGGGACAGAACAGATACGCAGTATTTT. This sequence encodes CASSVRDRTDTQYF.

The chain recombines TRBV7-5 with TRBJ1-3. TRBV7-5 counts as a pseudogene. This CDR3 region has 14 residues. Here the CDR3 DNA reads TGTGCCAGAAGCTTAACAGGGAGGGGAAACACCATATATTTT. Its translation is CARSLTGRGNTIYF.